This TCR beta chain was captured in a study of CD8+ T cells in alopecia areata. This clone was found a few times. Its antigen is not identified. The V gene's germline CDR1 is PRHDT and CDR2 FYEKMQ (reference sequence). This CDR3 spans 14 amino acids. Trimming took off 4 bases at V and 0 bases at J, with 4 bases between the two ends. cDNA serving as the sequencing template came from extracted, reverse transcribed RNA. The assay was immunoSEQ multiplex PCR, and TCRdb's table has in-frame clones only and misses some. The sample lists approximately 150,000 clones, less than 75% occurring once. Study-level findings and limits: TCRs were shared less clearly across patients than in mice, possibly for HLA-related reasons.

J is TRBJ2-6 and V is TRBV13; D unresolved. The TCR comes from a human donor with alopecia areata. Source: CD8+ T cells sorted from blood, taken at week 0. The CDR3, as DNA: TGTGCCAGCAGCTCCTACTCTGGGGCCAACGTCCTGACTTTC. Protein sequence: CASSSYSGANVLTF.